Listed here are 32 T cell receptor beta chains from one sample, sequenced in a study of OX40 agonist ivuxolimab in advanced cancers. Profiling relied on immunoSEQ multiplex PCR, and the TCRdb table lists in-frame clones only, not all of them. Of about 75,000 clones listed, around 86% were seen once; the top ten hold nearly 8%. Here the sequenced sample was CD4+ or CD8+ T cells sorted from blood, taken in a trial of the OX40 agonist ivuxolimab. The receptors were sampled from an adult with an advanced solid tumor such as melanoma, head and neck, liver or kidney cancer.

The V gene is TRBV7-2, the J gene TRBJ1-4; 7 bases align to TRBD1. The CDR3 extends over 14 amino acids. CDR1 SGHTA and CDR2 FQGNSA come from the germline V gene. The V segment lost 5 bases and the J segment 8 bases; nucleotides outside the gene matches: 8. CDR3 region: CASSPGQRREKLFF. The CDR3 nucleotides read TGTGCCAGCAGCCCGGGACAGAGGAGGGAAAAACTGTTTTTT.

The chain uses TRBV30 and TRBJ1-1, with D possibly being TRBD1 (5 bases). Germline V gene data show CDR1 as GTSNPN and CDR2 as SVGIG (reference sequence). CDR3 length equals 11 residues. The V end was cut by 5 bases, the J end by 6 bases, with 10 bases between. The CDR3 spells CAWGGFAEAFF. The CDR3 DNA reads TGTGCCTGGGGGGGGTTCGCTGAAGCTTTCTTT. Using reference TRBV30 and TRBJ1-1 for the parts outside the CDR3, the full variable domain is SQTIHQWPATLVQPVGSPLSLECTVEGTSNPNLYWYRQAAGRGLQLLFYSVGIGQISSEVPQNLSASRPQDRQFILSSKKLLLSDSGFYLCAWGGFAEAFFGQGTRLTVV.

V usage is TRBV10-1 and J usage is TRBJ2-7; D is perhaps TRBD2 (5 bases). CDR1 and CDR2 from the germline V gene are WNHNN and SYGVQD (reference sequence). This CDR3 is 13 amino acids long. V gave up 4 bases and J gave up 6 bases, with 13 bases separating them. The CDR3 region is CASSGAGMIEQYF. In DNA form, the CDR3 reads TGCGCCAGCAGTGGTGCCGGGATGATCGAGCAGTACTTC.

V usage is TRBV29-1 and J usage is TRBJ1-1; D gene ambiguous. Germline V gene data show CDR1 as SQVTM and CDR2 as ANQGSEA. This CDR3 is 13 amino acids long. The V end was cut by 7 bases, the J end by 0 bases, with 12 bases between. The CDR3 region is CSGSANMNTEAFF. The CDR3 DNA follows: TGCAGCGGGTCAGCGAATATGAACACTGAAGCTTTCTTT.

This clone was seen more than once but under ten times. The chain uses TRBV19 and TRBJ1-1; D gene unclear. V gave up 5 bases and J gave up 1 base, with 8 bases separating them. CDR1 is LNHDA, CDR2 SQIVND, per germline (reference sequence). The CDR3 is made up of 13 amino acids. The CDR3 DNA reads as TGTGCCAGTAGTGGGAGCGCGAACACTGAAGCTTTCTTT. Translating gives CASSGSANTEAFF.

The rearrangement uses TRBV2 and TRBJ2-7, with D possibly matching TRBD2 (5 bases). Germline V gives CDR1 SNHLY, CDR2 FYNNEI. Trimming left V 0 bases short and J 7 bases short, with 13 bases between. There are 14 residues in the CDR3. The CDR3, as DNA: TGTGCCAGCAGTGAAGCGAGGCCGAGGGCGGAGCAGTACTTC. It yields the protein CASSEARPRAEQYF.

The rearrangement joins TRBV19 to TRBJ1-5; possible D gene TRBD1, 5 bases. The CDR3 contains 16 residues. CDR1 LNHDA and CDR2 SQIVND come from the germline V gene (reference sequence). Trimming took 6 bases from V and 6 from J, leaving 21 bases between them. Here the CDR3 DNA reads TGTGCCAGTAGCCACGGGACGGGGAGCCTCACTCAGCCCCAGCATTTT. As protein: CASSHGTGSLTQPQHF. Drawing the rest from reference TRBV19 and TRBJ1-5, the complete variable domain is DGGITQSPKYLFRKEGQNVTLSCEQNLNHDAMYWYRQDPGQGLRLIYYSQIVNDFQKGDIAEGYSVSREKKESFPLTVTSAQKNPTAFYLCASSHGTGSLTQPQHFGDGTRLSIL.

The chain uses TRBV28 and TRBJ2-7; D is perhaps TRBD2 (6 bases). CDR3 length: 13 amino acids. V was shortened by 2 bases and J by 2 bases, with 7 bases between the two germline ends. CDR1 is MDHEN, CDR2 SYDVKM, per germline. DNA of the CDR3: TGTGCCAGCAGTTTAGCGGGGACCTACGAGCAGTACTTC. Protein product: CASSLAGTYEQYF.

This clone was observed a handful of times. V and J are TRBV4-3 and TRBJ2-5; 8 bases are a match to TRBD2. Trimming at V came to 4 bases and at J to 4 bases, leaving 11 bases not matched to a gene. This CDR3 comprises 16 residues. Germline V gives CDR1 LGHNA, CDR2 YSLEER. The CDR3 nucleotides are TGCGCCAGCAGCCGAGGCGGGGGGTCGAAGGGAGAGACCCAGTACTTC. This codes for CASSRGGGSKGETQYF.

CDR3 sequence reads: CASRTPDRENQPQHF. The CDR3 nucleotides are TGTGCCAGCAGGACTCCTGACAGGGAGAATCAGCCCCAGCATTTT. V gene TRBV28 combines with J gene TRBJ1-5; TRBD1 aligns across 7 bases. Per germline, CDR1 MDHEN and CDR2 SYDVKM. This CDR3 has 15 amino acids. V was clipped by 6 bases and J by 4 bases; unmatched bases: 9.

This sequence joins TRBV18 and TRBJ1-5; 7 bases line up with TRBD1. J gave up 3 bases and V 4 bases, and 18 bases lay outside the gene matches. Germline V gives CDR1 KGHSH, CDR2 LQKENI. This CDR3 is built from 19 residues. The CDR3: CASSQLSLTGQIFNQPQHF. CDR3 DNA sequence: TGTGCCAGCTCACAATTATCACTCACGGGACAGATATTCAATCAGCCCCAGCATTTT.

The chain combines TRBV6-5 with TRBJ1-6; 7 bases align to TRBD1. CDR3 size: 14 residues. Trimming took 8 bases from V and 9 from J; bases not matched to a gene: 10. Per germline, CDR1 MNHEY and CDR2 SVGAGI. CDR3 bases: TGTGCCAGCGGGATAAGGACAGGAGGTTCACCCCTCCACTTT. Translating gives CASGIRTGGSPLHF.

V gene TRBV29-1 combines with J gene TRBJ2-2; D may be TRBD1 (5 bases). CDR1 SQVTM and CDR2 ANQGSEA come from the germline V gene. Deletions cut 0 bases from V and 5 bases from J, with 13 bases between. There are 15 residues in the CDR3. The CDR3 is CSVEDPNRWTGELFF. CDR3 nucleotide sequence: TGCAGCGTTGAAGATCCAAACAGGTGGACCGGGGAGCTGTTTTTT.

The chain employs TRBV6-6 and TRBJ2-2; TRBD2 agrees at 9 bases. The V segment lost 4 bases and the J segment 5 bases; nucleotides outside the gene matches: 8. The CDR3 consists of 16 residues. Germline assignment: CDR1 MNHNY and CDR2 SVGAGI (reference sequence). CDR3 sequence: CASSSRESGRTGELFF. In DNA form, the CDR3 reads TGTGCCAGCAGTTCCAGGGAGAGCGGGAGGACCGGGGAGCTGTTTTTT.

The chain recombines TRBV15 with TRBJ2-2, with D perhaps matching TRBD1 (6 bases). V shed 3 bases and J shed 7 bases, with 30 bases lying between them. The CDR3 extends over 20 amino acids. CDR1 and CDR2 from the germline V gene are LNHNV and YYDKDF (reference sequence). The CDR3 loop is CATSSFLGAAGTPSFGELFF. The CDR3, as DNA: TGTGCCACCAGCAGCTTCCTTGGGGCTGCCGGGACACCCTCGTTCGGGGAGCTGTTTTTT. The full variable domain, completed using reference TRBV15 and TRBJ2-2, is DAMVIQNPRYQVTQFGKPVTLSCSQTLNHNVMYWYQQKSSQAPKLLFHYYDKDFNNEADTPDNFQSRRPNTSFCFLDIRSPGLGDTAMYLCATSSFLGAAGTPSFGELFFGEGSRLTVL.

The CDR3 loop is CASSLGQQSSYEQYF. DNA for the CDR3: TGTGCCAGCAGCTTGGGGCAGCAAAGCTCCTACGAGCAGTACTTC. The chain employs TRBV11-2 and TRBJ2-7; D might be TRBD1 (5 bases). Germline V gene data show CDR1 as SGHAT and CDR2 as FQNNGV. Trimming removed 3 bases at V and 0 bases at J, with 12 bases between. This CDR3 is built from 15 residues.

This chain uses TRBV20-1 with TRBJ1-2; D not certain. Trimming removed 0 bases at V and 4 bases at J, with 3 bases between. Germline-derived CDR1 and CDR2 are DFQATT and SNEGSKA (reference sequence). The CDR3 is 11 amino acids. The CDR3 DNA sequence: TGCAGTGCTAGAGAGGGCTATGGCTACACCTTC. This gives the protein CSAREGYGYTF.

J is TRBJ1-5 and V is TRBV6-1, with TRBD1 matching 7 bases. Trimming cost V 5 bases and J 5 bases; bases outside gene matches: 6. The CDR3 spans 14 residues. Germline V lookup: CDR1 MNHNS, CDR2 SASEGT. The DNA for the CDR3 is TGTGCCAGCAGTCCGACAGGGACTGATCAGCCCCAGCATTTT. Its protein product is CASSPTGTDQPQHF.

There are a few counts of this clone. The chain is built from TRBV9 and TRBJ2-3; D not certain. The V gene's germline CDR1 is SGDLS and CDR2 YYNGEE. The CDR3 consists of 15 residues. Deletions cut 0 bases from V and 2 bases from J, with 10 bases between. The chain's CDR3 is CASSVGSTYTDTQYF. The DNA for the CDR3 is TGTGCCAGCAGCGTAGGGTCTACCTACACAGATACGCAGTATTTT.

In its sample, this clone was seen a few times. This sequence joins TRBV19 and TRBJ1-1; D is uncertain. V lost 6 bases to trimming and J lost 3 bases, with 11 bases between them. Germline CDR1 LNHDA, CDR2 SQIVND (reference sequence). This CDR3 contains 13 residues. Here the CDR3 reads CASRRGLDTEAFF. CDR3 nucleotides: TGTGCCAGTAGACGGGGATTAGACACTGAAGCTTTCTTT. The complete variable domain, with remaining parts taken from reference TRBV19 and TRBJ1-1, reads DGGITQSPKYLFRKEGQNVTLSCEQNLNHDAMYWYRQDPGQGLRLIYYSQIVNDFQKGDIAEGYSVSREKKESFPLTVTSAQKNPTAFYLCASRRGLDTEAFFGQGTRLTVV.

The CDR3 loop reads CASSQWEAGGTDTQYF. The CDR3 bases are TGTGCCAGCTCCCAATGGGAAGCGGGAGGAACAGATACGCAGTATTTT. The chain recombines TRBV18 with TRBJ2-3, with 9 positions matching TRBD2. Trimming at V came to 6 bases and at J to 3 bases, leaving 10 bases not matched to a gene. This CDR3 has 16 amino acids. Germline assignment: CDR1 KGHSH and CDR2 LQKENI.

V gene TRBV6-6 combines with J gene TRBJ1-2; TRBD1 is a possible D gene (6 bases). Between the trimmed V and J ends, which lost 5 bases and 3 bases, there was a span of 13 bases. The CDR3 has 14 amino acids. Germline assignment: CDR1 MNHNY and CDR2 SVGAGI (reference sequence). CDR3 protein: CASSKRQADYGYTF. The CDR3, as DNA: TGTGCCAGCAGTAAAAGACAGGCAGACTATGGCTACACCTTC.

This chain links TRBV7-3 with TRBJ1-2; D is ambiguous. V was pared by 5 bases and J by 8 bases, with 15 bases between. Per the germline V gene, CDR1 is SGHTA and CDR2 is FQGTGA. The CDR3 sequence is 13 residues long. The CDR3 here is CASSPTLFTGYTF. Here the CDR3 DNA reads TGTGCCAGCAGCCCGACCCTATTTACGGGCTACACCTTC.

The rearrangement joins TRBV6-5 to TRBJ1-2; 7 bases agree with TRBD1. Looked up from germline, CDR1 is MNHEY and CDR2 is SVGAGI. The V gene end was trimmed by 6 bases and the J gene end by 5 bases; junction bases not matched to a gene: 9. The CDR3 has 14 amino acids. The CDR3 DNA is TGTGCCAGCAGACCCACCGGGACAGCTTATGGCTACACCTTC. Translating it yields CASRPTGTAYGYTF.

The rearrangement joins TRBV7-3 to TRBJ2-3, with D perhaps being TRBD1 or TRBD2 (5 bases each). Trimming stripped 6 bases from V and 5 bases from J, with 15 bases between. Germline-derived CDR1 and CDR2 are SGHTA and FQGTGA. CDR3 length equals 14 residues. The CDR3 DNA sequence: TGTGCCAGCAGTTTGGTTGGGGGAGTAGATACGCAGTATTTT. It yields the protein CASSLVGGVDTQYF.

On this clone itself: At one boundary the junction diverges from the germline segment, which might be a read error. The chain employs TRBV7-8 and TRBJ2-5; D remains ambiguous. CDR3 length equals 12 residues. The V gene's germline CDR1 is SGHVS and CDR2 FQNEAQ. CDR3 nucleotides: TGTGCCAGCAGCTTAGCCCAAGTGACCCAGTACTTC. Its translation: CASSLAQVTQYF.

J is TRBJ1-6 and V is TRBV10-2; D is ambiguous. This CDR3 is 13 amino acids long. Trimming stripped 7 bases from V and 0 bases from J, with 4 bases between. CDR1 is WSHSY and CDR2 is SAAADI in the germline V gene. CDR3 region: CASTGSYNSPLHF. In DNA, the CDR3 is TGCGCCAGCACGGGCTCCTATAATTCACCCCTCCACTTT.

The chain employs TRBV6-1 and TRBJ2-5, with TRBD1 identical over 10 bases. Germline V lookup: CDR1 MNHNS, CDR2 SASEGT. Trimming took 6 bases from V and 3 from J; bases not matched to a gene: 7. This CDR3 contains 15 residues. The CDR3, as DNA: TGTGCCAGCAGCTCGACAGGGGGCCGCAAAGAGACCCAGTACTTC. This translates into CASSSTGGRKETQYF.

The chain carries TRBV5-1 and TRBJ1-1; 9 nucleotides match TRBD1. CDR1 is SGHRS and CDR2 is YFSETQ in the germline V gene. J lost 0 bases, V lost 1 base, and 4 bases had no gene match. The CDR3 spans 16 residues. The CDR3 here is CASSLLTGGLNTEAFF. CDR3 coding DNA: TGCGCCAGCAGCTTGTTGACAGGGGGATTGAACACTGAAGCTTTCTTT.

For the CDR3, the DNA is TGTGCCAGCAGCGTCTCGGGACGGGGGAACACTGAAGCTTTCTTT. The encoded protein is CASSVSGRGNTEAFF. The rearrangement joins TRBV9 to TRBJ1-1; a possible D gene is TRBD1 (5 bases). The CDR3 spans 15 residues. Per the germline V gene, CDR1 is SGDLS and CDR2 is YYNGEE. The V end lost 2 bases, the J end lost 1 base, and 12 bases lay between the germline ends.

The chain joins TRBV28 to TRBJ2-1, with 10 positions matching TRBD2. Looked up from germline, CDR1 is MDHEN and CDR2 is SYDVKM. CDR3 length equals 12 residues. V shed 11 bases and J 7 bases; nucleotides not matched to a gene: 5. CDR3 nucleotides: TGTGCCGCTAGCGGGAGTTATAATGAGCAGTTCTTC. Protein sequence: CAASGSYNEQFF.

As concerns this clone: At one end, the junction sequence differs from germline, possibly due to a read error. The chain links TRBV9 to TRBJ1-2; a possible D gene is TRBD1 (6 bases). Per the germline V gene, CDR1 is SGDLS and CDR2 is YYNGEE. The CDR3 is made up of 17 amino acids. Written as DNA, the CDR3 is TGTGCCAGCAGCCCAAGACCCTTACTGGACAGTAACTATGGCTGCACCTTC. This translates into CASSPRPLLDSNYGCTF.